The source of this T cell receptor beta chain is a study of CD8 T cells in Susac syndrome. CDR3 length: 13 amino acids. The junction had 0 bases not matched to a gene; V was cut back by 3 bases and J by 5 bases. Germline V gene lookup returns CDR1 MNHEY and CDR2 SMNVEV (reference sequence). After extraction with the RNeasy kit, about 0.45 to 1 ug of the RNA was reverse transcribed using random hexamers. An immunoSEQ multiplex PCR generated amplified TCR beta CDR3 products spanning 54 Vbeta and 13 Jbeta. TCRdb redid the calling of the immunoSEQ multiplex PCR reads with MiXCR, one entry per CDR3 protein. The sample lists tens of thousands of distinct CDR3 sequences, roughly 91% occurring once. This clonotype has more than one count but fewer than ten. The multiple sclerosis controls were treatment-naive patients affected by stable or active relapsing-remitting disease. Both CD4+ and CD8+ T cells were negatively isolated, and TEMRA cells underwent FACS enrichment.

Source material: CD8+ T cells from PBMCs. The chain joins TRBV27 to TRBJ2-1; TRBD2 aligns across 8 bases. The sequence was collected from a human donor with multiple sclerosis. CDR3 DNA sequence: TGTGCCAGCAGTTTTAGCGGGAACAATGAGCAGTTCTTC. This gives the protein CASSFSGNNEQFF.